Each of the 23 T cell receptor beta chains below was sequenced from the same sample in a study of T cells in Graves' hyperthyroidism and ophthalmopathy. Amplification of TCR beta CDR3 regions used RNA as the template. HTBI primers drove first-round RT-PCR of the TCR CDR3. TCRdb re-derived calls from the multiplex PCR reads in MiXCR, one entry per CDR3 protein. This sample has more than 500,000 distinct CDR3 sequences; roughly 45% occur once, and the top ten carry approximately 44%. Sequenced sample: peripheral blood or thyroid tissue (not recorded which). The receptors stem from an adult woman with Graves' disease, either hyperthyroidism or ophthalmopathy (not recorded which).

This clonotype was detected ten times or more. This chain links TRBV2 with TRBJ2-5; no firm D call. Trimming took off 6 bases at V and 7 bases at J, with 9 bases between the two ends. Germline V gene lookup returns CDR1 SNHLY and CDR2 FYNNEI. The CDR3 sequence is 11 residues long. The DNA for the CDR3 is TGTGCCAGCAGACGGGTCGGGACCCAGTACTTC. It codes for CASRRVGTQYF. Looking up the rest from reference TRBV2 and TRBJ2-5 gives the full variable domain: EPEVTQTPSHQVTQMGQEVILRCVPISNHLYFYWYRQILGQKVEFLVSFYNNEISEKSEIFDDQFSVERPDGSNFTLKIRSTKLEDSAMYFCASRRVGTQYFGPGTRLLVL.

There are many counts of this clonotype. J is TRBJ1-4 and V is TRBV4-1; no clear D gene. Trimming stripped 2 bases from V and 7 bases from J, with 14 bases between. Germline values: CDR1 MGHRA, CDR2 YSYEKL. This CDR3 has 15 amino acids. The CDR3 reads CASSQPGPTPEKLFF. The CDR3 nucleotides read TGCGCCAGCAGCCAACCCGGTCCCACTCCTGAAAAACTGTTTTTT.

This clonotype was detected ten times or more. The chain links TRBV7-2 to TRBJ2-7; 7 nucleotides line up with TRBD1. The CDR3 consists of 15 residues. Per the germline V gene, CDR1 is SGHTA and CDR2 is FQGNSA. After removal of 5 bases from V and 0 bases from J, the junction contained 7 bases not matched to a gene. CDR3 DNA: TGTGCCAGCAGCAAATACGACAGGGCCTCCTACGAGCAGTACTTC. This encodes CASSKYDRASYEQYF.

The chain employs TRBV24-1 and TRBJ2-7, with D hard to call. This CDR3 region has 13 residues. V lost 5 bases to trimming and J lost 5 bases, with 12 bases between them. Germline loops: CDR1 KGHDR, CDR2 SFDVKD. The DNA of the CDR3 is TGTGCCACCAGTGCTGATACTGGCAACGAGCAGTACTTC. It is translated as CATSADTGNEQYF.

V and J are TRBV7-2 and TRBJ2-6; 7 positions match TRBD1. With V trimmed by 4 bases and J by 4 bases, 10 bases remained unmatched. Germline CDR1 SGHTA, CDR2 FQGNSA. This CDR3 has 17 amino acids. The CDR3 bases are TGTGCCAGCAGCTCCCGACAGGGTGGCACCGGGGCCAACGTCCTGACTTTC. Its translation: CASSSRQGGTGANVLTF.

The V and J genes are TRBV7-9 and TRBJ1-1; D may be TRBD1 (6 bases). The CDR3 length is 15 residues. The germline V gene encodes CDR1 SEHNR and CDR2 FQNEAQ (reference sequence). V lost 0 bases, J lost 5 bases, and 13 bases lay in between. For the CDR3, the DNA is TGTGCCAGCAGCTTAGCGGGAGGGGGAGAGACTGAAGCTTTCTTT. This translates into CASSLAGGGETEAFF.

This chain links TRBV7-8 with TRBJ1-5; D gene uncertain. Trimming left V 0 bases short and J 10 bases short, with 16 bases between. CDR1 and CDR2 from the germline V gene are SGHVS and FQNEAQ. The length of the CDR3 is 15 residues. Here the CDR3 reads CASSLAPGVLEPQHF. CDR3 coding DNA: TGTGCCAGCAGCTTAGCCCCCGGGGTTCTGGAACCCCAGCATTTT.

As for this clonotype: This is likely a read error, given that the CDR3 carries no conserved phenylalanine or tryptophan at its end. V and J are TRBV20-1 and TRBJ1-5, with D hard to call. Trimming removed 4 bases from V and 0 bases from J, with 10 bases in between. Germline V gene sequence: CDR1 DFQATT, CDR2 SNEGSKA (reference sequence). This CDR3 region has 14 residues. For the CDR3, the DNA is TGCAGTGCTAAGACAAGTTCTAGCAATCAGCCCCAGCATTCT. Translation: CSAKTSSSNQPQHS.

The V call is TRBV6-1, the J call TRBJ1-2; the D is unclear. The CDR3 spans 14 residues. V was clipped by 2 bases and J by 4 bases, with 11 bases between them. The V gene's germline CDR1 is MNHNS and CDR2 SASEGT. CDR3 DNA sequence: TGTGCCAGCAGTGAATTAGGCGGAAGCTATGGCTACACCTTC. This encodes CASSELGGSYGYTF.

This clonotype was found many times. The chain joins TRBV6-6 to TRBJ2-6; unclear D gene. CDR1 MNHNY and CDR2 SVGAGI come from the germline V gene (reference sequence). V was shortened by 6 bases and J by 3 bases, with 9 bases between the two germline ends. The CDR3 has 14 residues. CDR3 sequence: CASSRPGGANVLTF. Here the CDR3 DNA reads TGTGCCAGCAGCCGACCGGGTGGGGCCAACGTCCTGACTTTC.

V and J are TRBV15 and TRBJ2-7, with 7 bases lining up with TRBD1. CDR3 length equals 13 residues. Trimming took 3 bases from V and 4 from J; bases not matched to a gene: 3. CDR1 and CDR2 (germline): LNHNV, YYDKDF (reference sequence). CDR3 protein: CATSRGQTYEQYF. In DNA, the CDR3 is TGTGCCACCAGCAGGGGACAGACGTACGAGCAGTACTTC.

The chain is built from TRBV9 and TRBJ2-5, with D tentatively TRBD2 (6 bases). The ends were cut back, 3 bases at V and 2 bases at J, with 8 bases in the middle. This CDR3 contains 13 residues. CDR1 is SGDLS and CDR2 is YYNGEE in the germline V gene. In nucleotides, the CDR3 is TGTGCCAGCAGCGGCGGGGTTCAAGAGACCCAGTACTTC. Residues: CASSGGVQETQYF.

As concerns this clonotype: The missing conserved phenylalanine or tryptophan at the end of this CDR3 makes a read error likely. The chain employs TRBV10-2 and TRBJ1-1; possible D gene TRBD1, 5 bases. Germline V lookup: CDR1 WSHSY, CDR2 SAAADI. CDR3 length equals 14 residues. The CDR3 here is CASRKTPTDTEAFL. The CDR3, as DNA: TGTGCCAGCAGAAAAACCCCGACAGACACTGAAGCTTTCCTT.

V is TRBV2 and J is TRBJ1-5, with no clear D. The V and J ends lost 11 bases and 3 bases respectively, with 11 bases between them. In germline, CDR1 is SNHLY, CDR2 FYNNEI. This CDR3 is built from 12 residues. CDR3 sequence reads: CAPDGDNQPQHF. The CDR3 DNA sequence: TGTGCCCCGGACGGGGACAATCAGCCCCAGCATTTT.

This clonotype was picked up a small number of times. The chain is built from TRBV15 and TRBJ1-2, with 7 bases lining up with TRBD1. The germline V gene has CDR1 LNHNV and CDR2 YYDKDF (reference sequence). The CDR3 consists of 14 residues. Losses at the gene ends were 0 bases for V and 6 bases for J; bases not matched to a gene: 4. The CDR3 loop is CATSRDRQGHGYTF. The CDR3 nucleotides are TGTGCCACCAGCAGAGATCGACAGGGCCATGGCTACACCTTC.

The chain couples TRBV29-1 to TRBJ2-7, with D perhaps matching TRBD2 (6 bases). The germline V gene encodes CDR1 SQVTM and CDR2 ANQGSEA. The V and J ends lost 6 bases and 2 bases respectively, with 17 bases between them. The CDR3 consists of 14 residues. Written as DNA, the CDR3 is TGCAGCGTCGGACCGGGAGAGCTACCCTACGAGCAGTACTTC. Translated: CSVGPGELPYEQYF.

The DNA for the CDR3 is TGCAGTGCTAGTCAAGGGGCGGGTTTGGGGGACGATGGCTACACCTTC. Encoded protein: CSASQGAGLGDDGYTF. The chain joins TRBV20-1 to TRBJ1-2; D might be TRBD1 (5 bases). V lost 3 bases and J 6 bases, leaving 23 bases between the germline ends. Germline V lookup: CDR1 DFQATT, CDR2 SNEGSKA (reference sequence). This CDR3 contains 16 residues.

At least ten counts were recorded for this clonotype. V usage is TRBV14 and J usage is TRBJ2-6; D is unclear. The length of the CDR3 is 18 residues. V shed 2 bases and J shed 0 bases, with 14 bases lying between them. Germline-derived CDR1 and CDR2 are SGHDN and FVKESK. For the CDR3, the DNA is TGTGCCAGCAGCCAATGGGTCAGTCATACCTCTGGGGCCAACGTCCTGACTTTC. The encoded protein is CASSQWVSHTSGANVLTF.

The chain employs TRBV15 and TRBJ1-2; D may be TRBD1 (6 bases). Trimming stripped 0 bases from V and 4 bases from J, with 9 bases between. The germline V gene has CDR1 LNHNV and CDR2 YYDKDF (reference sequence). The CDR3 length is 14 residues. The CDR3 spells CATSRDGGAYGYTF. CDR3 nucleotides: TGTGCCACCAGCAGAGACGGGGGCGCCTATGGCTACACCTTC.

The chain combines TRBV20-1 with TRBJ2-5; 8 bases map to TRBD2. The length of the CDR3 is 15 residues. Trimming took 5 bases from V and 5 from J; bases not matched to a gene: 13. The germline V gene has CDR1 DFQATT and CDR2 SNEGSKA (reference sequence). The CDR3 DNA reads as TGCAGTGCTGCGGGGGCGGGAGGAACAATTGAGACCCAGTACTTC. It is translated as CSAAGAGGTIETQYF.

This clonotype has a count of ten or more. The rearrangement links TRBV29-1 to TRBJ2-2; 8 bases map to TRBD2. J gave up 7 bases and V 7 bases, and 5 bases lay outside the gene matches. The CDR3 has 12 residues. Germline values: CDR1 SQVTM, CDR2 ANQGSEA. The DNA for the CDR3 is TGCAGCGCTGGACTAGCCAGCGGGGAGCTGTTTTTT. Its protein product is CSAGLASGELFF.

The chain joins TRBV7-2 to TRBJ1-4; no firm D call. The CDR3 is 13 amino acids. Germline CDR1 reads SGHTA; CDR2 reads FQGNSA. The V gene lost 6 bases and the J gene lost 8 bases, with 13 bases spanning the gap. CDR3 in amino acids: CASSPSAREKLFF. CDR3 in DNA: TGTGCCAGCAGTCCTTCGGCGCGGGAAAAACTGTTTTTT.

This clonotype was picked up a small number of times. The rearrangement joins TRBV12-3 or TRBV12-4 to TRBJ1-2, with D possibly matching TRBD1 (5 bases). The CDR3 is 13 amino acids. With 3 bases removed from V and 4 bases from J, the gap between germline ends came to 9 bases. CDR3 bases: TGTGCCAGCAGTTTCAACAGGTTCTATGGCTACACCTTC. Its protein is CASSFNRFYGYTF.